This T cell receptor beta chain comes out of a study of Ad26.COV2.S vaccination and SARS-CoV-2 variants. The treatment: roughly 20 received Ad26.COV2.S at low or high dose, single or two shots; roughly five received placebo; per-sample allocation not given. Sampling was done on day 63 after the first vaccine or placebo injection. An adult donor aged 18-55 years was enrolled in Boston. Overall study findings and caveats: From the TCR breadth and depth analyses, total T cell responses may have been underestimated. Reports say spike-specific CD8+ and CD4+ T cell responses covered substantial breadth after vaccination.

Comment on this clone: The antigen is undetermined.

Repertoires were generated with immunoSEQ multiplex PCR, while TCRdb's copy carries only in-frame clones and drops some. This sample yields 380,000 or so clones, of which less than 90% are seen a single time; around 10% belongs to the top ten. Germline V gene data show CDR1 as MDHEN and CDR2 as SYDVKM. The CDR3 is 18 residues long. J gave up 0 bases and V 8 bases, and 12 bases lay outside the gene matches. Sequencing used peripheral blood, obtained in a trial of Ad26.COV2.S vaccine versus placebo. This sequence joins TRBV28 and TRBJ1-4; 10 bases are shared with TRBD1. This TCR was recovered from a person between 18 and 65 years old who received the Ad26.COV2.S COVID-19 vaccine or a placebo. This CDR3 reads CASCIPGQGTTTNEKLFF. DNA of the CDR3: TGTGCCAGCTGTATACCGGGACAGGGGACTACAACTAATGAAAAACTGTTTTTT.